The rows below give T cell receptor beta chains drawn from one sample of a study of radiotherapy plus CTLA-4 blockade in lung cancer. This table comes from immunoSEQ multiplex PCR, and its TCRdb copy is limited to in-frame clones, with some not included. Of 95,000 to 150,000 clones listed, approximately 90% are singletons. Sequenced material: peripheral blood, taken from a patient treated with radiotherapy plus ipilimumab. The receptors here all came from a human donor with non-small cell lung cancer that progressed on radiotherapy plus ipilimumab. Each CDR3 is given with its conserved first and last residue. D genes are given only for firm matches.

D | V | CDR3
NA | TRBV6-1 | CASSEFGLVGWSDTQYF
NA | TRBV7-9 | CASSSRGNYGYTF
NA | TRBV6-5 | CASRTPGPGNTIYF
NA | TRBV5-1 | CASSLSRGNTEAFF
NA | TRBV6-1 | CAGRDPTLNTEAFF
TRBD2 | TRBV2 | CASTQTSGSTNEQFF
TRBD1 | TRBV6-6 | CASRAGGQGQNIQYF
NA | TRBV18 | CASSPRDGDYGYTF
NA | TRBV14 | CASSQKVPGPGGSGELFF
NA | TRBV6-6 | CASSYSSPDEKLFF
NA | TRBV6-5 | CASRVGLTTGELFF
NA | TRBV6-1 | CASSEGGTLYEQYF
NA | TRBV6-5 | CASSKTYLTNEQFF
TRBD2 | TRBV5-1 | CASSGEAGDGSEQYF
TRBD2 | TRBV6-1 | CASRTSIINEQFF
NA | TRBV6-1 | CASRVSSGNTIYF
NA | TRBV11-2 | CASSLVGSYEQYF
NA | TRBV5-6 | CASSAASRGASSGNTIYF
NA | TRBV6-6 | CASSYSAGQYTGELFF
TRBD1 | TRBV6-1 | CASSRQGTYEQYF
TRBD2 | TRBV7-9 | CASSWGLAGGADTQYF
NA | TRBV7-8 | CASSLGGPTYEQYF